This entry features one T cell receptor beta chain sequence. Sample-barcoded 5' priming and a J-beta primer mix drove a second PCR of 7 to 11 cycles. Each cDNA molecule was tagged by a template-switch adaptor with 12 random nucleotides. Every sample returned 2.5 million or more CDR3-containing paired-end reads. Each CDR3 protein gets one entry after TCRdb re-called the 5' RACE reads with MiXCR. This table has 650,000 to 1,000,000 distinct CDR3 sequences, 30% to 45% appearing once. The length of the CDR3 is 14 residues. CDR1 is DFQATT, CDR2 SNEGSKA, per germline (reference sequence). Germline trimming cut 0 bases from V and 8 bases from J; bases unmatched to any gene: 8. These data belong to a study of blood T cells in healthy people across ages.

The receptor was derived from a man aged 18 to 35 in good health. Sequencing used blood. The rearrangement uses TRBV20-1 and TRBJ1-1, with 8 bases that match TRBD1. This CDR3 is CSARDPQGAGEAFF. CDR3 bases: TGCAGTGCTAGAGATCCCCAGGGGGCTGGGGAAGCTTTCTTT.